A selection of T cell receptor beta chains follows, all from one sample in a study of OX40 agonist ivuxolimab in advanced cancers. TCRdb's copy holds only in-frame clones and misses some; the assay was immunoSEQ multiplex PCR. This table has more than 70,000 clones, over 75% appearing once. The specimen was CD4+ or CD8+ T cells sorted from blood, collected in a trial of the OX40 agonist ivuxolimab. These receptors came from an adult with an advanced solid tumor such as melanoma, head and neck, liver or kidney cancer. Both conserved end residues are part of each CDR3. The D gene is left open where the match is weak. A clone size is listed for some rows: how often the clone was seen (once, few, many), or a class if it is expanded.

cdr3_aa cdr3_nt clone_size j_call d_call v_call
CASSPEEQAGAFF TGCGCCAGCAGCCCGGAGGAACAGGCTGGAGCTTTCTTT few TRBJ1-1 NA TRBV5-1
CASSYSNTEAFF TGTGCCAGCAGTTACTCGAACACTGAAGCTTTCTTT NA TRBJ1-1 NA TRBV6-6
CASSHGENTEAFF TGTGCCAGCTCTCACGGAGAGAACACTGAAGCTTTCTTT NA TRBJ1-1 NA TRBV18
CASSEGLAGTYEQYF TGTGCCAGCAGTGAAGGACTAGCGGGAACCTACGAGCAGTACTTC NA TRBJ2-7 TRBD2 TRBV6-1
CASSLYRGGGSNQPQHF TGTGCCAGCAGCTTATATCGGGGGGGAGGGAGCAATCAGCCCCAGCATTTT NA TRBJ1-5 NA TRBV5-7
CASSSRSQGREQYF TGTGCCAGCAGTTCCCGGTCACAAGGACGGGAGCAGTACTTC NA TRBJ2-7 NA TRBV27
CASSFQVGGRGHYNEQFF TGTGCCAGCAGTTTCCAAGTTGGGGGGAGGGGGCACTACAATGAGCAGTTCTTC NA TRBJ2-1 NA TRBV28
CASSSQTPNEKLFF TGTGCCAGCAGTTCCCAGACCCCTAATGAAAAACTGTTTTTT NA TRBJ1-4 NA TRBV7-9
CASSTGARRSGNQPQHF TGTGCCAGCTCGACGGGGGCACGTAGGAGCGGCAATCAGCCCCAGCATTTT NA TRBJ1-5 NA TRBV5-8
CSVESHSGREKLFF TGCAGCGTTGAATCTCACTCCGGTCGGGAAAAACTGTTTTTT NA TRBJ1-4 NA TRBV29-1
CASSDSRNTEAFF TGTGCCAGCAGTGATTCCAGGAACACTGAAGCTTTCTTT NA TRBJ1-1 NA TRBV6-5
CASSYPPGQGADTQYF TGTGCCAGCAGTTACCCACCGGGACAGGGGGCGGATACGCAGTATTTT NA TRBJ2-3 TRBD1 TRBV6-6
CASSLVVLSSSYNEQFF TGTGCCAGCAGCTTGGTCGTGCTATCAAGCTCCTACAATGAGCAGTTCTTC NA TRBJ2-1 NA TRBV5-4
CASSPWEGEAFF TGTGCCAGCAGTCCCTGGGAGGGTGAAGCTTTCTTT NA TRBJ1-1 NA TRBV5-4
CASSRSGTSGNNEQFF TGTGCCAGTAGTCGATCCGGGACTAGCGGCAACAATGAGCAGTTCTTC once TRBJ2-1 TRBD2 TRBV19
CASSPLGNEKLFF TGTGCCAGCAGCCCACTGGGAAATGAAAAACTGTTTTTT NA TRBJ1-4 NA TRBV5-8
CASSSIFSGGDTDTQYF TGTGCCAGCAGCTCCATCTTTAGCGGGGGGGACACAGATACGCAGTATTTT NA TRBJ2-3 TRBD2 TRBV7-6
CASSLAGGPGQRDTQYF TGTGCCAGCAGCCTAGCGGGAGGGCCAGGACAACGGGATACGCAGTATTTT NA TRBJ2-3 TRBD2 TRBV5-4
CASSPNPPGDYEQYF TGTGCCAGCAGCCCCAACCCACCGGGAGACTACGAGCAGTACTTC NA TRBJ2-7 NA TRBV7-2
CASSSGGTAQETQYF TGTGCCAGCAGTTCGGGGGGGACAGCCCAAGAGACCCAGTACTTC NA TRBJ2-5 NA TRBV7-2
CASNGQPRYNSPLHF TGTGCCAGCAACGGCCAACCGAGGTATAATTCACCCCTCCACTTT NA TRBJ1-6 NA TRBV6-5
CASSPRGEREETQYF TGTGCCAGCAGCCCGAGGGGGGAGAGGGAAGAGACCCAGTACTTC NA TRBJ2-5 NA TRBV11-3
CASSESDHGGSPLHF TGTGCCAGCAGTGAATCAGACCACGGGGGCTCACCCCTCCACTTT NA TRBJ1-6 NA TRBV6-4
CASSLIGQNYYNEQFF TGTGCCAGCAGTTTAATCGGACAGAACTACTACAATGAGCAGTTCTTC NA TRBJ2-1 NA TRBV28
CASSTFSGRANEQFF TGTGCCAGTTCTACGTTCAGCGGGAGGGCAAATGAGCAGTTCTTC NA TRBJ2-1 TRBD2 TRBV14
CAWRTGRNEKLFF TGTGCCTGGAGAACAGGACGTAATGAAAAACTGTTTTTT NA TRBJ1-4 NA TRBV30
CASSGSGAGQPQHF TGTGCCAGCAGTGGGTCCGGGGCAGGACAGCCCCAGCATTTT NA TRBJ1-5 NA TRBV6-5